The next 15 T cell receptor beta chains were all read from a single sample in a study of OX40 agonist ivuxolimab in advanced cancers. The library relied on the immunoSEQ multiplex PCR assay. TCRdb stores this immuneACCESS table with in-frame sequences only. Part of the clones is absent; in the studies checked, under half of the shortfall reflects unresolved V genes, and no reason is known for the rest. This sample has fewer than 90,000 clones in its table, and around nine tenths of those were observed once. The ten largest account for around 0.79% of the sample. This specimen consisted of CD4+ or CD8+ T cells sorted from blood, obtained in a trial of the OX40 agonist ivuxolimab. The receptors shown here come from an adult with an advanced solid tumor such as melanoma, head and neck, liver or kidney cancer.

This chain uses TRBV7-3 with TRBJ2-7; 10 positions agree with TRBD2. The CDR3 sequence is 16 residues long. With V trimmed by 3 bases and J by 3 bases, 8 bases remained unmatched. CDR1 is SGHTA, CDR2 FQGTGA, per germline. The chain's CDR3 is CASSLSGLAPLYEQYF. The CDR3 region has the DNA TGTGCCAGCAGCTTGTCGGGACTAGCGCCTCTCTACGAGCAGTACTTC. Filled out from reference TRBV7-3 and TRBJ2-7, the complete variable domain reads GAGVSQTPSNKVTEKGKYVELRCDPISGHTALYWYRQSLGQGPEFLIYFQGTGAADDSGLPNDRFFAVRPEGSVSTLKIQRTERGDSAVYLCASSLSGLAPLYEQYFGPGTRLTVT.

The chain has TRBV9 and TRBJ2-7; 10 bases map to TRBD1. Germline V gene data show CDR1 as SGDLS and CDR2 as YYNGEE. V lost 4 bases and J lost 5; bases outside the gene matches: 9. The CDR3 is made up of 15 amino acids. The CDR3 region is CASSLGTGEFDEQYF. DNA for the CDR3: TGTGCCAGCAGCCTCGGGACAGGGGAATTTGACGAGCAGTACTTC.

The chain couples TRBV29-1 to TRBJ2-5, with 10 bases identical to TRBD1. The germline gives CDR1 SQVTM, CDR2 ANQGSEA. This CDR3 has 14 residues. V lost 6 bases to trimming and J lost 1 base; unmatched junction nucleotides: 5. This CDR3 reads CSVLGDRGQETQYF. CDR3 coding DNA: TGCAGCGTCCTAGGGGACAGGGGCCAAGAGACCCAGTACTTC.

This chain joins TRBV19 and TRBJ1-1; unclear D gene. V was cut by 4 bases and J by 1 base, with 10 bases left in between. In germline, CDR1 is LNHDA, CDR2 SQIVND (reference sequence). There are 14 residues in the CDR3. The CDR3 reads CASSTVGRNTEAFF. Written as DNA, the CDR3 is TGTGCCAGTAGTACGGTTGGGCGGAACACTGAAGCTTTCTTT.

The chain recombines TRBV7-8 with TRBJ1-1; TRBD1 might be the D (5 bases). This CDR3 has 15 residues. Germline V lookup: CDR1 SGHVS, CDR2 FQNEAQ. Between the trimmed V and J ends, which lost 0 bases and 1 base, there was a span of 9 bases. The CDR3 coding sequence is TGTGCCAGCAGCTTAGCCGGGGGGGGGAACACTGAAGCTTTCTTT. Its translation: CASSLAGGGNTEAFF.

CDR3 sequence reads: CASSTGQTNTEAFF. In DNA form, the CDR3 reads TGTGCCAGTAGTACGGGACAGACGAACACTGAAGCTTTCTTT. This chain joins TRBV19 and TRBJ1-1; 7 bases are shared with TRBD1. With 4 bases clipped from V and 1 base from J, the junction kept 3 bases outside the gene matches. Germline lookup yields CDR1 LNHDA and CDR2 SQIVND (reference sequence). The CDR3 consists of 14 residues.

The genes are TRBV4-2 and TRBJ1-3; D not resolved. The CDR3 is 16 amino acids. Germline loops: CDR1 LGHNA, CDR2 YNFKEQ. V was shortened by 0 bases and J by 1 base, with 10 bases between the two germline ends. This CDR3 is CASSQERTYSGNTIYF. CDR3 nucleotide sequence: TGTGCCAGCAGCCAAGAGAGGACGTATTCTGGAAACACCATATATTTT.

V gene TRBV6-1 combines with J gene TRBJ1-3, with D possibly matching TRBD1 (5 bases). CDR3 length: 14 amino acids. V was pared by 4 bases and J by 2 bases, with 9 bases between. Per the germline V gene, CDR1 is MNHNS and CDR2 is SASEGT. Here the CDR3 reads CASSASTAGNTIYF. In nucleotides, the CDR3 is TGTGCCAGCAGTGCCTCGACAGCTGGAAACACCATATATTTT.

The rearrangement uses TRBV7-3 and TRBJ2-1, with 8 nucleotides matching TRBD2. Germline values: CDR1 SGHTA, CDR2 FQGTGA. The CDR3 consists of 17 residues. Germline trimming cut 3 bases from V and 2 bases from J; bases unmatched to any gene: 9. CDR3 protein: CASSLTSGGGPYNEQFF. Written as DNA, the CDR3 is TGTGCCAGCAGCTTGACTTCCGGGGGGGGCCCCTACAATGAGCAGTTCTTC.

This CDR3 reads CASRSDSCNNEQFF. As DNA, the CDR3 is TGTGCAAGTCGCTCGGACAGCTGTAACAATGAGCAGTTCTTC. The chain couples TRBV12-2 to TRBJ2-1; TRBD1 is the table's D call, not checked against the DNA. TRBV12-2 is classified as a pseudogene. This CDR3 spans 14 amino acids.

The chain combines TRBV18 with TRBJ1-6, with D perhaps TRBD1 (6 bases). V lost 6 bases and J 7 bases, leaving 7 bases between the germline ends. Germline V gives CDR1 KGHSH, CDR2 LQKENI. The CDR3 extends over 12 amino acids. CDR3 protein: CASSQGNSPLHF. The CDR3 region has the DNA TGTGCCAGCTCCCAGGGGAATTCACCCCTCCACTTT.

V usage is TRBV21-1 and J usage is TRBJ2-5; the D call TRBD1 from the table was never checked on the DNA. TRBV21-1 represents a pseudogene. The CDR3 extends over 16 amino acids. The CDR3 region is CASSYPGQGSGETQYF. Written as DNA, the CDR3 is TGTGCCAGCAGCTACCCTGGGCAGGGTTCTGGAGAGACCCAGTACTTC.

V and J are TRBV2 and TRBJ1-5, with D maybe TRBD1 (5 bases). V lost 7 bases, J lost 5 bases, and 9 bases lay in between. The CDR3 runs 12 residues. Germline lookup yields CDR1 SNHLY and CDR2 FYNNEI. The CDR3 loop reads CASTQGYQPQHF. CDR3 DNA: TGTGCCAGCACCCAGGGATATCAGCCCCAGCATTTT.

The V call is TRBV7-6, the J call TRBJ1-2, with D tentatively TRBD1 (5 bases). Germline V lookup: CDR1 SGHVS, CDR2 FNYEAQ. The CDR3 has 13 amino acids. The germline V and J ends were trimmed by 2 bases and 7 bases, with 11 bases remaining between them. This chain's CDR3 is CASSLIGEGGYTF. For the CDR3, the DNA is TGTGCCAGCAGCTTAATAGGGGAAGGTGGCTACACCTTC.

This clone appeared a single time. V gene TRBV19 combines with J gene TRBJ1-5, with 8 bases aligning to TRBD1. Unmatched junction bases numbered 9, after V lost 1 base and J lost 7 bases. CDR1 and CDR2 (germline): LNHDA, SQIVND (reference sequence). This CDR3 contains 16 residues. The CDR3 region is CASSIVVGQGGQPQHF. The CDR3 nucleotides read TGTGCCAGTAGTATAGTTGTCGGACAGGGTGGCCAGCCCCAGCATTTT.